The entry below gives a single TCR beta chain sequence along with its context. Original methodology: Quantification of nucleated cells was approximated via reference gene primer amplification. The table came from immunoSEQ multiplex PCR; TCRdb's copy has only in-frame clones and leaves some out. From that table come the V and J calls and clone size; the DNA was used to work out D and trimming. In the table there are 150,000 or so clones, roughly 90% of which are singletons. The age range of participants was 18 to 89 years, with residence in more than 20 US areas. Membership in each cohort depended on participant-reported clinical history. This sample is part of a study of blood T cell repertoires in COVID-19. On the study more broadly: The origin of the acute and convalescent COVID-19 samples was the United States, Italy and Spain.

Sequenced: PBMCs or T cells enriched from blood (not recorded which). The sequence derives from a woman in her fifties or sixties who had recovered from COVID-19.

CDR3 in DNA: TGTGCCAGCATCGACTTAGGGGGCACTGAAGCTTTCTTT. Its protein is CASIDLGGTEAFF. This chain joins TRBV7-2 and TRBJ1-1; D is possibly TRBD1 (6 bases). This CDR3 has 13 residues. CDR1 and CDR2 from the germline V gene are SGHTA and FQGNSA. Trimming took off 7 bases at V and 4 bases at J, with 13 bases between the two ends.